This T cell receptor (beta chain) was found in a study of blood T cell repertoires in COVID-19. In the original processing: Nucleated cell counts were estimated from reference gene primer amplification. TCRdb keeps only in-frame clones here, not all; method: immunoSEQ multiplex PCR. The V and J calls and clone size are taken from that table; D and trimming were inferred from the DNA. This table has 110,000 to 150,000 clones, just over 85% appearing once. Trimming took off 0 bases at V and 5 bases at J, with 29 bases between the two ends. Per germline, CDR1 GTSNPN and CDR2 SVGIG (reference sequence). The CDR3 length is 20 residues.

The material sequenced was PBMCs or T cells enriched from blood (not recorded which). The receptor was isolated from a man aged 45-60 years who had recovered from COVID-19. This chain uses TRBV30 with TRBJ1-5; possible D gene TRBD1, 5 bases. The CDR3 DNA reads TGTGCCTGGAGTGTCTCCCGTACACAAGGCCCGGGGACTTTTTATCAGCCCCAGCATTTT. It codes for CAWSVSRTQGPGTFYQPQHF.